Presented here are 28 T cell receptor beta chains from one specimen sequenced in a study of cytomegalovirus exposure and HLA in healthy donors. Primers included in the PCR were 60 Vbeta and 13 Jbeta primers. The assay was immunoSEQ multiplex PCR, and TCRdb's table has in-frame clones only and misses some. Of about 77,000 clones listed, around 82% are singletons. Specimen: PBMCs. The receptors were sampled from a middle-aged man in good health and CMV-seronegative.

This rearrangement joins TRBV5-8 to TRBJ1-5, with 11 bases lining up with TRBD1. Germline values: CDR1 SGHTS, CDR2 YDEGEE. J was trimmed by 5 bases and V by 4 bases; bases with no gene match: 5. The CDR3 runs to 15 residues. CDR3 coding DNA: TGTGCCAGCAGCAGGACGGGACAGGGGGATCAGCCCCAGCATTTT. Its translation is CASSRTGQGDQPQHF.

DNA for the CDR3: TGTGCCAGCAGTGACTCGACTAGCGGGGGGATAAGCTCCTACAATGAGCAGTTCTTC. Protein sequence: CASSDSTSGGISSYNEQFF. The rearrangement joins TRBV2 to TRBJ2-1; 13 bases are a match to TRBD2. The germline gives CDR1 SNHLY, CDR2 FYNNEI. The ends lost 3 bases at V and 0 bases at J; junction bases unmatched: 8. The length of the CDR3 is 19 residues.

This rearrangement joins TRBV15 to TRBJ1-2, with 7 bases identical to TRBD1. The CDR3 has 11 amino acids. Germline V CDR1 and CDR2: LNHNV, YYDKDF (reference sequence). With V trimmed by 7 bases and J by 11 bases, 7 bases remained unmatched. CDR3 in amino acids: CATKETGSYTF. DNA for the CDR3: TGTGCCACCAAAGAGACAGGGAGTTACACCTTC.

The chain employs TRBV19 and TRBJ2-7, with D maybe TRBD2 (5 bases). Per the germline V gene, CDR1 is LNHDA and CDR2 is SQIVND (reference sequence). The V end lost 5 bases, the J end lost 7 bases, and 15 bases lay between the germline ends. The CDR3 is made up of 13 amino acids. The CDR3 sequence: CASSPRVTGEQYF. The CDR3 nucleotides are TGTGCCAGTAGTCCCCGGGTGACGGGGGAGCAGTACTTC.

The chain carries TRBV7-3 and TRBJ2-3; 7 nucleotides agree with TRBD1. J was trimmed by 0 bases and V by 4 bases; bases with no gene match: 13. Germline V lookup: CDR1 SGHTA, CDR2 FQGTGA. The CDR3 loop spans 18 amino acids. The CDR3 spells CASSSLDRDSRSTDTQYF. CDR3 nucleotide sequence: TGTGCCAGCAGCTCTTTAGACCGGGACAGCCGAAGCACAGATACGCAGTATTTT.

This sequence joins TRBV27 and TRBJ2-7, with a tentative D call TRBD1 (5 bases). The germline V gene encodes CDR1 MNHEY and CDR2 SMNVEV (reference sequence). The V end lost 0 bases, the J end lost 6 bases, and 21 bases lay between the germline ends. The CDR3 is made up of 17 amino acids. The CDR3 DNA reads as TGTGCCAGCAGTTTATCCCAGGGCGGCTATTTCAGTGCCGAGCAGTACTTC. This gives the protein CASSLSQGGYFSAEQYF.

DNA for the CDR3: TGTGCCAGCAGCCTCAGAGTGCGGACTGAAGCTTTCTTT. Translating it yields CASSLRVRTEAFF. The V and J genes are TRBV11-2 and TRBJ1-1; D uncertain. V dropped 5 bases and J dropped 5 bases, with 12 bases sitting between them. CDR1 is SGHAT, CDR2 FQNNGV, per germline. This CDR3 has 13 residues.

The chain uses TRBV13 and TRBJ1-1; D is perhaps TRBD1 (6 bases). Looked up from germline, CDR1 is PRHDT and CDR2 is FYEKMQ (reference sequence). This CDR3 comprises 15 residues. V lost 5 bases, J lost 0 bases, and 13 bases lay in between. The CDR3 DNA reads TGTGCCAGCAGCGAAAGGGACACCATGAACACTGAAGCTTTCTTT. Its protein product is CASSERDTMNTEAFF. Together with reference TRBV13 and TRBJ1-1, the CDR3 gives the full variable domain: AAGVIQSPRHLIKEKRETATLKCYPIPRHDTVYWYQQGPGQDPQFLISFYEKMQSDKGSIPDRFSAQQFSDYHSELNMSSLELGDSALYFCASSERDTMNTEAFFGQGTRLTVV.

This clone was counted a few times. The chain combines TRBV10-1 with TRBJ1-1; D gene ambiguous. The ends were cut back, 5 bases at V and 3 bases at J, with 19 bases in the middle. The CDR3 runs 16 residues. Germline loops: CDR1 WNHNN, CDR2 SYGVQD (reference sequence). For the CDR3, the DNA is TGCGCCAGCAGTCTCTTTCGTGAGGCGCGGGACACTGAAGCTTTCTTT. Its translation is CASSLFREARDTEAFF.

The chain has TRBV9 and TRBJ1-2, with D perhaps TRBD1 (5 bases). The length of the CDR3 is 13 residues. Trimming removed 4 bases at V and 4 bases at J, with 11 bases between. From germline, CDR1 is SGDLS and CDR2 YYNGEE. CDR3 sequence (DNA): TGTGCCAGCAGCTTATCCACAGGCTATGGCTACACCTTC. Protein sequence: CASSLSTGYGYTF.

The CDR3 loop is CASSPTGGGQYF. CDR3 bases: TGTGCCAGCAGTCCCACAGGGGGCGGGCAGTACTTC. J is TRBJ2-5 and V is TRBV27; 9 bases map to TRBD1. Unmatched junction bases numbered 6, after V lost 5 bases and J lost 11 bases. From germline, CDR1 is MNHEY and CDR2 SMNVEV (reference sequence). The CDR3 runs 12 residues.

The gene calls are TRBV7-2 and TRBJ2-3; 14 positions match TRBD2. Germline V gives CDR1 SGHTA, CDR2 FQGNSA. CDR3 length: 15 residues. V dropped 6 bases and J dropped 5; count of bases not matched to a gene: 4. The DNA of the CDR3 is TGTGCCAGCAGACCAGGACTAGCGGGGGGAGATACGCAGTATTTT. This codes for CASRPGLAGGDTQYF.

Details on this clone: Mismatch with germline at one junction end may stem from a read error. The chain uses TRBV5-1 and TRBJ2-7; TRBD2 agrees at 9 bases. The CDR3 sequence is 15 residues long. The germline gives CDR1 SGHRS, CDR2 YFSETQ. The CDR3 nucleotides are TGCTCCAGCAGCCCCAGCGGGGGGCAGGCCTACGAGCAGTACTTC. Its protein is CSSSPSGGQAYEQYF.

V is TRBV5-4 and J is TRBJ2-3; 7 bases line up with TRBD1. The CDR3 is 15 residues long. Unmatched junction bases numbered 5, after V lost 4 bases and J lost 0 bases. Germline V lookup: CDR1 SGHNT, CDR2 YYREEE (reference sequence). The CDR3: CASSPRQGSTDTQYF. CDR3 DNA sequence: TGTGCCAGCAGCCCGAGACAGGGTAGCACAGATACGCAGTATTTT. Based on the CDR3 plus reference TRBV5-4 and TRBJ2-3, the full variable domain is ETGVTQSPTHLIKTRGQQVTLRCSSQSGHNTVSWYQQALGQGPQFIFQYYREEENGRGNFPPRFSGLQFPNYSSELNVNALELDDSALYLCASSPRQGSTDTQYFGPGTRLTVL.

CDR3 amino acids: CASTNTGSNRETQYF. CDR3 bases: TGTGCCAGTACCAATACAGGGTCGAATCGAGAGACCCAGTACTTC. This chain links TRBV19 with TRBJ2-5; D is possibly TRBD1 (6 bases). The CDR3 is 15 amino acids. Trimming left V 7 bases short and J 4 bases short, with 19 bases between. The germline V gene encodes CDR1 LNHDA and CDR2 SQIVND (reference sequence).

The rearrangement uses TRBV6-5 and TRBJ2-5; 8 bases map to TRBD1. Germline CDR1 and CDR2: MNHEY and SVGAGI. V lost 7 bases to trimming and J lost 2 bases; unmatched junction nucleotides: 3. CDR3 length: 13 residues. The CDR3 DNA sequence: TGTGCCAGCACTCGGGACAGGCAAGAGACCCAGTACTTC. Amino acids: CASTRDRQETQYF.

The sample holds many counts of this clone. The chain has TRBV7-6 and TRBJ1-1; 7 bases are a match to TRBD1. This CDR3 is 14 amino acids long. Losses at the gene ends were 4 bases for V and 5 bases for J; bases not matched to a gene: 7. Per germline, CDR1 SGHVS and CDR2 FNYEAQ. Written as DNA, the CDR3 is TGTGCCAGCAGCTCAAGGACAGGCGGAACTGAAGCTTTCTTT. It is translated as CASSSRTGGTEAFF.

The chain uses TRBV7-9 and TRBJ2-7, with TRBD1 identical over 9 bases. The germline V gene has CDR1 SEHNR and CDR2 FQNEAQ (reference sequence). V lost 5 bases and J lost 6; bases outside the gene matches: 11. The CDR3 spans 15 residues. CDR3 DNA: TGTGCCAGCAGCCCAGGGGGGACAGGGAGTCGCGAGCAGTACTTC. Amino acids: CASSPGGTGSREQYF.

The chain combines TRBV7-9 with TRBJ1-2; 7 bases fit TRBD1. Trimming at V came to 7 bases and at J to 7 bases, leaving 6 bases not matched to a gene. This CDR3 spans 12 amino acids. CDR1 and CDR2 from the germline V gene are SEHNR and FQNEAQ (reference sequence). CDR3 sequence reads: CASTQGEAGYTF. CDR3 sequence (DNA): TGTGCCAGCACCCAGGGGGAGGCTGGCTACACCTTC.

The chain couples TRBV29-1 to TRBJ2-5, with 9 positions matching TRBD1. Trimming removed 3 bases from V and 5 bases from J; junction bases left unmatched: 4. CDR3 length equals 13 residues. Per the germline V gene, CDR1 is SQVTM and CDR2 is ANQGSEA. The CDR3 DNA sequence: TGCAGCGTTGATCCGACAGGGGGGGAGACCCAGTACTTC. Translating it yields CSVDPTGGETQYF.

This chain joins TRBV6-6 and TRBJ1-2, with D possibly being TRBD1 (6 bases). The V end was cut by 7 bases, the J end by 3 bases, with 18 bases between. Looked up from germline, CDR1 is MNHNY and CDR2 is SVGAGI (reference sequence). The CDR3 is 15 amino acids. For the CDR3, the DNA is TGTGCCAGCACCCTAAGAAGGGCAGGGGACTATGGCTACACCTTC. Residues: CASTLRRAGDYGYTF.

This chain joins TRBV14 and TRBJ1-3; D gene uncertain. Per the germline V gene, CDR1 is SGHDN and CDR2 is FVKESK. The CDR3 runs 17 residues. The V end lost 1 base, the J end lost 0 bases, and 13 bases lay between the germline ends. The chain's CDR3 is CASSQVIAPNSGNTIYF. The DNA for the CDR3 is TGTGCCAGCAGCCAAGTTATCGCTCCTAACTCTGGAAACACCATATATTTT.

CDR3: CASSALGLNTGELFF. CDR3 nucleotides: TGTGCCAGCAGCGCCTTGGGCCTAAACACCGGGGAGCTGTTTTTT. The chain joins TRBV5-6 to TRBJ2-2; D not resolved. The CDR3 is made up of 15 amino acids. Looked up from germline, CDR1 is SGHDT and CDR2 is YYEEEE. V was cut by 4 bases and J by 2 bases, with 12 bases left in between.

Only a few counts were recorded for this clone. The rearrangement uses TRBV5-4 and TRBJ1-2; D gene uncertain. The V end was cut by 5 bases, the J end by 7 bases, with 18 bases between. CDR1 is SGHNT, CDR2 YYREEE, per germline (reference sequence). This CDR3 is built from 14 residues. The CDR3 region is CASRSGWSSSGYTF. DNA of the CDR3: TGTGCCAGCAGATCGGGGTGGTCGAGCTCTGGCTACACCTTC.

The chain joins TRBV5-1 to TRBJ2-1; 8 nucleotides line up with TRBD1. V lost 0 bases and J lost 4; bases outside the gene matches: 6. Germline V gene lookup returns CDR1 SGHRS and CDR2 YFSETQ. The length of the CDR3 is 16 residues. CDR3 in DNA: TGCGCCAGCAGCTTGGCGATACAGGGGGTATACAATGAGCAGTTCTTC. Its translation: CASSLAIQGVYNEQFF.

This clone has only a few counts. The J gene is TRBJ1-2, the V gene TRBV10-3; 8 bases agree with TRBD1. The J segment lost 8 bases and the V segment lost 6 bases, leaving 11 bases of the junction unmatched. This CDR3 region has 14 residues. CDR1 and CDR2 from the germline V gene are ENHRY and SYGVKD. The CDR3 is CAIRSSDREEGYTF. The CDR3 DNA reads TGTGCCATCAGAAGTTCGGACAGGGAGGAAGGCTACACCTTC.

This clone was seen a few times. V and J are TRBV5-4 and TRBJ2-1; no firm D call. CDR3 size: 18 residues. V lost 0 bases and J 2 bases, leaving 18 bases between the germline ends. Germline V gene lookup returns CDR1 SGHNT and CDR2 YYREEE (reference sequence). The CDR3 coding sequence is TGTGCCAGCAGCTTGGAAGTCTCAACGATTCTAGCCTACAATGAGCAGTTCTTC. Translation gives CASSLEVSTILAYNEQFF.

The V call is TRBV2, the J call TRBJ2-7; TRBD1 matches at 9 bases. CDR1 and CDR2 (germline): SNHLY, FYNNEI. With V trimmed by 5 bases and J by 2 bases, 4 bases remained unmatched. The CDR3 length is 14 residues. The CDR3 sequence is CASSWDRVAYEQYF. The CDR3 coding sequence is TGTGCCAGCAGTTGGGACAGGGTCGCCTACGAGCAGTACTTC.